Presented here are 24 T cell receptor beta chains from one specimen sequenced in a study of T cells in localized non-small cell lung cancer (TCRdb year 2020). The library was obtained by the immunoSEQ multiplex PCR assay. TCRdb limited this immuneACCESS table to in-frame rearrangements with V and J called. A share of clones is missing; checked studies link under half to unresolved V genes, and the rest is unexplained. This sample is represented by 78,000 or so clones; 70% to 90% of them were singletons. Around 2.8% of the sample is in the top ten clones. Sample: peripheral blood, taken before any cancer treatment. The receptors shown here come from a man aged 40 to 75 with stage I lung adenocarcinoma.

The chain employs TRBV28 and TRBJ1-3, with a weak D call TRBD1 (5 bases). This CDR3 region has 15 residues. V dropped 3 bases and J dropped 4 bases, with 13 bases sitting between them. Germline-derived CDR1 and CDR2 are MDHEN and SYDVKM. CDR3 protein: CASSLDGASGNTIYF. For the CDR3, the DNA is TGTGCCAGCAGTTTGGACGGGGCCTCCGGAAACACCATATATTTT.

This clone was counted once. The chain uses TRBV5-1 and TRBJ2-4, with TRBD2 matching 8 bases. Trimming took 7 bases from V and 7 from J; bases not matched to a gene: 22. This CDR3 contains 18 residues. CDR1 and CDR2 from the germline V gene are SGHRS and YFSETQ. CDR3 nucleotides: TGCGCCAGCGCTCCTGGTGACGGCGGCGGCGGGGGGAGGAACATTCAGTACTTC. Amino acid sequence: CASAPGDGGGGGRNIQYF.

J is TRBJ1-5 and V is TRBV2; maybe TRBD1 (5 bases). V was clipped by 7 bases and J by 3 bases, with 13 bases between them. This CDR3 region has 14 residues. Germline V lookup: CDR1 SNHLY, CDR2 FYNNEI. The CDR3 DNA follows: TGTGCCAGCATAGGGGACGGTTCCAATCAGCCCCAGCATTTT. Translated: CASIGDGSNQPQHF. The whole variable domain, remainder taken from reference TRBV2 and TRBJ1-5, is EPEVTQTPSHQVTQMGQEVILRCVPISNHLYFYWYRQILGQKVEFLVSFYNNEISEKSEIFDDQFSVERPDGSNFTLKIRSTKLEDSAMYFCASIGDGSNQPQHFGDGTRLSIL.

The V gene is TRBV5-1, the J gene TRBJ1-2, with D unclear. CDR1 and CDR2 (germline): SGHRS, YFSETQ. CDR3 length: 14 residues. V lost 0 bases to trimming and J lost 4 bases, with 10 bases between them. The CDR3 bases are TGCGCCAGCAGCTTGGGTACGGGGAGCTATGGCTACACCTTC. Translating gives CASSLGTGSYGYTF.

The J gene is TRBJ2-3, the V gene TRBV19; D possibly corresponds to TRBD1 (6 bases). The CDR3 is 15 residues long. The V gene's germline CDR1 is LNHDA and CDR2 SQIVND (reference sequence). Trimming cost V 6 bases and J 4 bases, with 17 bases left between them. Here the CDR3 reads CASRIQGFLADTQYF. The DNA of the CDR3 is TGTGCCAGTAGAATACAGGGATTCCTAGCAGATACGCAGTATTTT. The full variable domain, with the rest looked up from reference TRBV19 and TRBJ2-3, is DGGITQSPKYLFRKEGQNVTLSCEQNLNHDAMYWYRQDPGQGLRLIYYSQIVNDFQKGDIAEGYSVSREKKESFPLTVTSAQKNPTAFYLCASRIQGFLADTQYFGPGTRLTVL.

This clone was seen only a few times. The rearrangement uses TRBV2 and TRBJ2-1; 9 bases map to TRBD2. Germline CDR1 is SNHLY and CDR2 is FYNNEI. J lost 7 bases, V lost 1 base, and 11 bases had no gene match. This CDR3 comprises 17 residues. Here the CDR3 DNA reads TGTGCCAGCAGTGAAGTGGGTAGCGGGAGTCCTATGAATGAGCAGTTCTTC. This gives the protein CASSEVGSGSPMNEQFF.

J is TRBJ2-3 and V is TRBV13; 7 positions agree with TRBD2. The CDR3 extends over 17 amino acids. Unmatched junction bases numbered 11, after V lost 1 base and J lost 4 bases. The germline gives CDR1 PRHDT, CDR2 FYEKMQ (reference sequence). In DNA, the CDR3 is TGTGCCAGCAGCTTAGCGAGTCTGCGGGAGATTGCAGATACGCAGTATTTT. It translates to CASSLASLREIADTQYF.

The V and J genes are TRBV27 and TRBJ1-2, with 7 bases fitting TRBD1. Trimming at V came to 5 bases and at J to 8 bases, leaving 14 bases not matched to a gene. This CDR3 contains 15 residues. The germline V gene encodes CDR1 MNHEY and CDR2 SMNVEV (reference sequence). CDR3 in amino acids: CASSLLQGTIGGYTF. The CDR3 bases are TGTGCCAGCAGTCTCTTACAGGGGACGATAGGGGGCTACACCTTC.

The chain recombines TRBV30 with TRBJ2-4; 15 positions match TRBD2. The CDR3 has 17 amino acids. Germline-derived CDR1 and CDR2 are GTSNPN and SVGIG (reference sequence). V gave up 3 bases and J gave up 2 bases; unmatched junction bases: 5. The CDR3 DNA reads TGTGCCTGGAGGAGGACTAGCGGGAGGGGGTCCAAAAACATTCAGTACTTC. It specifies CAWRRTSGRGSKNIQYF.

J is TRBJ1-1 and V is TRBV14; D call uncertain. This CDR3 has 13 amino acids. V lost 4 bases and J 1 base, leaving 7 bases between the germline ends. CDR1 SGHDN and CDR2 FVKESK come from the germline V gene. CDR3 bases: TGTGCCAGCAGCCTTTTTCAGAACACTGAAGCTTTCTTT. This encodes CASSLFQNTEAFF.

The chain is built from TRBV9 and TRBJ2-7; no reliable D call. Per germline, CDR1 SGDLS and CDR2 YYNGEE. V was cut by 6 bases and J by 0 bases, with 16 bases left in between. The CDR3 runs to 15 residues. The CDR3 loop is CASNGRNPFSYEQYF. The DNA of the CDR3 is TGTGCCAGCAACGGACGCAACCCTTTCTCCTACGAGCAGTACTTC.

As concerns this clone: The same CDR3 can be traced to other DNA sequences in this sample. CDR3 sequence (DNA): TGCGCCAGCAGCTTGGAGGGGTACGAGCAGTACTTC. Protein sequence: CASSLEGYEQYF. The chain carries TRBV5-1 and TRBJ2-7, with D perhaps matching TRBD1 (5 bases). The CDR3 is made up of 12 amino acids. V was clipped by 0 bases and J by 4 bases, with 5 bases between them. Germline V gives CDR1 SGHRS, CDR2 YFSETQ. Complete variable domain (other parts from reference TRBV5-1 and TRBJ2-7): KAGVTQTPRYLIKTRGQQVTLSCSPISGHRSVSWYQQTPGQGLQFLFEYFSETQRNKGNFPGRFSGRQFSNSRSEMNVSTLELGDSALYLCASSLEGYEQYFGPGTRLTVT.

The rearrangement joins TRBV7-8 to TRBJ1-6; D might be TRBD1 (5 bases). The germline V gene encodes CDR1 SGHVS and CDR2 FQNEAQ. The length of the CDR3 is 18 residues. The V gene lost 0 bases and the J gene lost 5 bases, with 17 bases spanning the gap. As DNA, the CDR3 is TGTGCCAGCAGCTTAGCGTATGGGGGGACCTATGATAATTCACCCCTCCACTTT. Translated: CASSLAYGGTYDNSPLHF. Using reference TRBV7-8 and TRBJ1-6 for the parts outside the CDR3, the full variable domain is GAGVSQSPRYKVAKRGQDVALRCDPISGHVSLFWYQQALGQGPEFLTYFQNEAQLDKSGLPSDRFFAERPEGSVSTLKIQRTQQEDSAVYLCASSLAYGGTYDNSPLHFGNGTRLTVT.

This clone was seen just once. This chain joins TRBV21-1 and TRBJ2-4; the table calls TRBD2, which could not be checked here. TRBV21-1 is labeled a pseudogene. This CDR3 spans 24 amino acids. The CDR3 coding sequence is TGTGCCAGCAGCAAAGAATATAATATTGGAGGACCTGAGCACCGAGCATGGGCCAAAAACATTCAGTACTTC. Translation: CASSKEYNIGGPEHRAWAKNIQYF.

This chain links TRBV29-1 with TRBJ2-2; TRBD2 might be the D (6 bases). The CDR3 is made up of 13 amino acids. Looked up from germline, CDR1 is SQVTM and CDR2 is ANQGSEA. The CDR3 protein is CSAPGDSSGELFF. The CDR3 DNA reads as TGCAGTGCCCCGGGGGATTCGTCCGGGGAGCTGTTTTTT.

V and J are TRBV2 and TRBJ2-2; a weak D match, TRBD2 (5 bases). Trimming left V 1 base short and J 4 bases short, with 13 bases between. CDR3 length: 16 amino acids. CDR1 and CDR2 from the germline V gene are SNHLY and FYNNEI. The CDR3 protein is CASSEVSVSGTGELFF. In DNA, the CDR3 is TGTGCCAGCAGTGAAGTGTCAGTGAGCGGCACCGGGGAGCTGTTTTTT.

This clone occurred a few times. V and J are TRBV28 and TRBJ2-5; 11 nucleotides line up with TRBD2. The V and J ends lost 2 bases and 1 base, in that order; junction bases with no gene match: 0. Germline-derived CDR1 and CDR2 are MDHEN and SYDVKM. The CDR3 covers 15 residues. The CDR3 DNA reads TGTGCCAGCAGTTTAGGACTAGCGGGCCAAGAGACCCAGTACTTC. This translates into CASSLGLAGQETQYF.

The genes are TRBV6-1 and TRBJ1-3; D gene ambiguous. The CDR3 sequence is 15 residues long. The ends were cut back, 0 bases at V and 4 bases at J, with 10 bases in the middle. Germline CDR1 MNHNS, CDR2 SASEGT. The CDR3 nucleotides read TGTGCCAGCAGTGAAGCAACGGACGGCGGAAACACCATATATTTT. Translating gives CASSEATDGGNTIYF.

The chain is built from TRBV6-5 and TRBJ1-5; 8 bases are shared with TRBD1. CDR1 is MNHEY, CDR2 SVGAGI, per germline. This CDR3 is built from 15 residues. V shed 6 bases and J 6 bases; nucleotides not matched to a gene: 10. The CDR3 is CASRTYRGISQPQHF. The CDR3 region has the DNA TGTGCCAGCAGAACTTACAGGGGGATAAGTCAGCCCCAGCATTTT.

DNA for the CDR3: TGCGCCAGCAGCTTCTCAGAAAACTATGGCTACACCTTC. Translating it yields CASSFSENYGYTF. This chain connects TRBV5-1 to TRBJ1-2, with D uncertain. Germline CDR1 SGHRS, CDR2 YFSETQ. V gave up 2 bases and J gave up 2 bases, with 7 bases separating them. The CDR3 contains 13 residues.

This chain joins TRBV5-1 and TRBJ1-5; no firm D call. The CDR3 runs 14 residues. Trimming stripped 4 bases from V and 5 bases from J, with 13 bases between. Looked up from germline, CDR1 is SGHRS and CDR2 is YFSETQ. CDR3 residues: CASSPGELDQPQHF. In nucleotides, the CDR3 is TGCGCCAGCAGCCCCGGGGAGCTCGATCAGCCCCAGCATTTT.

The V and J genes are TRBV5-1 and TRBJ1-1; no clear D. V lost 4 bases, J lost 4 bases, and 17 bases lay in between. This CDR3 is built from 15 residues. Germline V gene data show CDR1 as SGHRS and CDR2 as YFSETQ. The CDR3 sequence: CASSPPGIGPTEAFF. CDR3 bases: TGCGCCAGCAGCCCCCCCGGGATAGGGCCCACTGAAGCTTTCTTT.

This clone came up once. The CDR3 region is CASNRAQGAGELFF. In nucleotides, the CDR3 is TGTGCCAGCAACCGAGCGCAGGGAGCCGGGGAGCTGTTTTTT. V is TRBV7-3 and J is TRBJ2-2; perhaps D is TRBD1 or TRBD2 (5 bases each). The CDR3 runs to 14 residues. The germline gives CDR1 SGHTA, CDR2 FQGTGA. Deletions cut 7 bases from V and 6 bases from J, with 15 bases between.

This clone was recorded once. The chain uses TRBV6-5 and TRBJ2-7, with D possibly TRBD2 on 6 matching bases. With 2 bases removed from V and 0 bases from J, the gap between germline ends came to 8 bases. This CDR3 region has 14 residues. Germline CDR1 is MNHEY and CDR2 is SVGAGI. CDR3 bases: TGTGCCAGCAGTTACGCTAGCGTCTCCTACGAGCAGTACTTC. Translating gives CASSYASVSYEQYF.